Below are 3 T cell receptor beta chains sequenced from a single sample in a study of T cell repertoires in aging, cancer and after chemotherapy. Rearranged V-D-J TRB sequences were amplified with a mixed TRB-A/B primer pool. Using its own MiXCR run on the multiplex PCR reads, TCRdb lists one record per CDR3 protein. There are several thousand distinct CDR3 sequences in the sample; approximately 30% occur only once, and about 4% lies in the top ten. Peripheral blood genomic DNA, not sorted cells or RNA, was the template. The sample consisted of blood. The receptors were gathered from a human donor in good health.

This chain uses TRBV12-3 or TRBV12-4 with TRBJ1-6; possible D gene TRBD1, 6 bases. The CDR3 runs to 15 residues. The DNA for the CDR3 is TGTGCTAGTGGTTGGAACAGGGCCCATAATTCACCCCTCCACTTT. Amino acid sequence: CASGWNRAHNSPLHF.

The chain employs TRBV20-1 and TRBJ2-1; tentative D call: TRBD2 (6 bases). The CDR3 loop spans 18 amino acids. V was shortened by 1 base and J by 6 bases, with 25 bases between the two germline ends. Germline V gives CDR1 DFQATT, CDR2 SNEGSKA (reference sequence). CDR3 nucleotide sequence: TGCAGTGCTAGAGTACCGGCGGGGCTCCGTACAGCCACCAATGAGCAGTTCTTC. This encodes CSARVPAGLRTATNEQFF.

By its share, this clonotype is medium-sized. This rearrangement joins TRBV20-1 to TRBJ2-1; TRBD1 aligns across 7 bases. After removal of 6 bases from V and 4 bases from J, the junction contained 9 bases not matched to a gene. The length of the CDR3 is 14 residues. The germline V gene encodes CDR1 DFQATT and CDR2 SNEGSKA (reference sequence). CDR3 sequence reads: CSAVPGQLYNEQFF. The CDR3 DNA is TGCAGTGCGGTCCCGGGACAGTTATACAATGAGCAGTTCTTC.